This T cell receptor (beta chain) was sequenced for a study of beta chain features in type 1 diabetes. Study overall: The number of sorted cells examined across all samples was around 99 million.

The CDR3 is 16 amino acids. The J segment lost 6 bases and the V segment lost 0 bases, leaving 10 bases of the junction unmatched. Germline V gene data show CDR1 as GTSNPN and CDR2 as SVGIG (reference sequence). Expressed TCRB transcripts got sequenced, as all isolated RNA was reverse transcribed. TCRdb keeps only in-frame clones here, not all; method: immunoSEQ multiplex PCR. The table shows approximately 400,000 clones, with roughly 16% occurring only once. The rearrangement joins TRBV30 to TRBJ1-5, with 8 bases lining up with TRBD1. The sequencing input was naive CD4+ T cells from blood. The receptor comes from a woman aged 18 to 35 in good health. The CDR3 protein is CAWSVQYRGSGQPQHF. In DNA, the CDR3 is TGTGCCTGGAGTGTACAGTACAGGGGGTCAGGTCAGCCCCAGCATTTT.